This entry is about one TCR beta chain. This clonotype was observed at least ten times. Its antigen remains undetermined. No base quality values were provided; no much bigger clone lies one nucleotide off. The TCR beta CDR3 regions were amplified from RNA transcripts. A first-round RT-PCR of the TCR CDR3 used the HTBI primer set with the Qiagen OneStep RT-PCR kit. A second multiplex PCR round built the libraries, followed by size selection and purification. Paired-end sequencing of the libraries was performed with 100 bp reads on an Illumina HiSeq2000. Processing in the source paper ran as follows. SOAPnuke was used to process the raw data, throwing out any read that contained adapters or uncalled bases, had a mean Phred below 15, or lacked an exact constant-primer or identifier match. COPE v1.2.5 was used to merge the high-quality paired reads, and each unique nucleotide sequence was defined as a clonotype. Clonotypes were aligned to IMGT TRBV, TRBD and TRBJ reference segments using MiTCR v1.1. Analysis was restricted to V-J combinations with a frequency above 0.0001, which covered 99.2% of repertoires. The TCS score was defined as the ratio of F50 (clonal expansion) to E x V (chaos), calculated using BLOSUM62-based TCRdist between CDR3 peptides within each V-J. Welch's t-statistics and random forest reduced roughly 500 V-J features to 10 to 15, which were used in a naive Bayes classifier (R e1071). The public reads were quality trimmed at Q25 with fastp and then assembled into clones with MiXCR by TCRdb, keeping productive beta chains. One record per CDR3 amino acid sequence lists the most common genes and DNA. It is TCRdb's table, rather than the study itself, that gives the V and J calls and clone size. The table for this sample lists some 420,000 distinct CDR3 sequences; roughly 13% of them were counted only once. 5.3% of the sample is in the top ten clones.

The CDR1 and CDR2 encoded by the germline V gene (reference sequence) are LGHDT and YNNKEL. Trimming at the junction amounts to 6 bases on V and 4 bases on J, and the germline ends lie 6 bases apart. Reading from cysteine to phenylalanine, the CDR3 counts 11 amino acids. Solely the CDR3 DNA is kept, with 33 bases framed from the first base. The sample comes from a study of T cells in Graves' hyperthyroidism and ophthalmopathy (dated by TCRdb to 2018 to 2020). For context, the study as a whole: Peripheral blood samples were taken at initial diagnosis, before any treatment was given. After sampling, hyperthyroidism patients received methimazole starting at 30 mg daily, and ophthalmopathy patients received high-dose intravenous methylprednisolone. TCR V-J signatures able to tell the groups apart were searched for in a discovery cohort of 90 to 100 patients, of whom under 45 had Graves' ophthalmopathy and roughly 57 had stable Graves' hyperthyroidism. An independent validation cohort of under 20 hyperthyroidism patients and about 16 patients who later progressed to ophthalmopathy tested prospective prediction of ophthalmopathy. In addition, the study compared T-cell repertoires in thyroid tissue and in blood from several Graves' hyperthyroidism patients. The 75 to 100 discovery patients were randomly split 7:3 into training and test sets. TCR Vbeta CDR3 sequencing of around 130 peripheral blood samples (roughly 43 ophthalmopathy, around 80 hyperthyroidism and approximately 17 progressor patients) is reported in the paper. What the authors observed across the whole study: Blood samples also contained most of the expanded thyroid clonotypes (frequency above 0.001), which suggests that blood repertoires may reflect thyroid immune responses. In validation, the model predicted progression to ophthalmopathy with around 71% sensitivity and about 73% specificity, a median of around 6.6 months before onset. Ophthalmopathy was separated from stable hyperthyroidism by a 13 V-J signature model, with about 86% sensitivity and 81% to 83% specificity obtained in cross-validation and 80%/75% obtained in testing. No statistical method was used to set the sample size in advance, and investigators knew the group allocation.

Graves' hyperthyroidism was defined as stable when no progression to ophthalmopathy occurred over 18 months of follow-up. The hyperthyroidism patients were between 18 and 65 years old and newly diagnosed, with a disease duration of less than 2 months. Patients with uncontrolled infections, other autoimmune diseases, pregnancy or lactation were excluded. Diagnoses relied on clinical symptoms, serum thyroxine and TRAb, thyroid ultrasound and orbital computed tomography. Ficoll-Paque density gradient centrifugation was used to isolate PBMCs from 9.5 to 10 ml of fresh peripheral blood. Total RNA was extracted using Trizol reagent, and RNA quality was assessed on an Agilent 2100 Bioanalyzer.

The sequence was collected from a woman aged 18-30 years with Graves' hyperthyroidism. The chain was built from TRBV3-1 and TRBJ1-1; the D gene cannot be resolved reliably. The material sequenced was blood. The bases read TGTGCCAGCAGGGCGACCACTGAAGCTTTCTTT. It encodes CASRATTEAFF. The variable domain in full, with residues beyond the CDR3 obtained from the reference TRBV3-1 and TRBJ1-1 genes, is DTAVSQTPKYLVTQMGNDKSIKCEQNLGHDTMYWYKQDSKKFLKIMFSYNNKELIINETVPNRFSPKSPDKAHLNLHINSLELGDSAVYFCASRATTEAFFGQGTRLTVV.